This T cell receptor (beta chain) was captured by sequencing in a study of OX40 agonist ivuxolimab in advanced cancers. Study in general: Dose-escalation patients suffered from hepatocellular carcinoma, melanoma, renal cell or head and neck cancer. Study results and limitations: Expanded peripheral T cell antigen specificity was not determined. Relative to CD4+, CD8+ T cells held more expanded clones on average.

CDR1 is SGHTA and CDR2 is FQGNSA in the germline V gene. Between the trimmed V and J ends, which lost 0 bases and 2 bases, there was a span of 4 bases. CDR3 length equals 13 residues. Sampling times: baseline, cycle 4 day 1, cycle 7 day 1. Method: immunoSEQ multiplex PCR; TCRdb's copy keeps in-frame clones and lacks some. Here the sample spans tens of thousands of clones, around 83% being singletons. For this clone: Antigen unknown.

The specimen was CD4+ or CD8+ T cells sorted from blood, collected in a trial of the OX40 agonist ivuxolimab. This sequence was found in an adult with an advanced solid tumor such as melanoma, head and neck, liver or kidney cancer. This chain uses TRBV7-2 with TRBJ1-2; D ambiguous. The CDR3 region is CASSLASNYGYTF. As DNA, the CDR3 is TGTGCCAGCAGCTTAGCGTCGAACTATGGCTACACCTTC. Drawing the rest from reference TRBV7-2 and TRBJ1-2, the complete variable domain is GAGVSQSPSNKVTEKGKDVELRCDPISGHTALYWYRQSLGQGLEFLIYFQGNSAPDKSGLPSDRFSAERTGGSVSTLTIQRTQQEDSAVYLCASSLASNYGYTFGSGTRLTVV.